What follows is one TCR beta chain and its context. The sample originates from a study of OX40 agonist ivuxolimab in advanced cancers. At the level of the study: Intravenous ivuxolimab was administered to patients every 2 weeks at 0.01 to 10 mg/kg. Two cutaneous melanoma patients and one hepatocellular carcinoma patient, three in all, had partial responses.

Sampling of blood occurred at baseline, cycle 4 day 1, and cycle 7 day 1. TCRdb's copy holds only in-frame clones and misses some; the assay was immunoSEQ multiplex PCR. The data contain about 81,000 clones, approximately 94% of them singletons. This receptor was identified in an adult with an advanced solid tumor such as melanoma, head and neck, liver or kidney cancer. The sample here was CD4+ or CD8+ T cells sorted from blood, taken in a trial of the OX40 agonist ivuxolimab.

CDR3 nucleotides: TGTGCCAGCAGCCAGGGCCAAGAGACCCAGTACTTC. Its protein is CASSQGQETQYF. The chain couples TRBV7-9 to TRBJ2-5; maybe TRBD1 (5 bases). The V gene lost 5 bases and the J gene lost 1 base, with 5 bases spanning the gap. Germline V CDR1 and CDR2: SEHNR, FQNEAQ (reference sequence). The CDR3 is 12 amino acids. Looking up the rest from reference TRBV7-9 and TRBJ2-5 gives the full variable domain: DTGVSQNPRHKITKRGQNVTFRCDPISEHNRLYWYRQTLGQGPEFLTYFQNEAQLEKSRLLSDRFSAERPKGSFSTLEIQRTEQGDSAMYLCASSQGQETQYFGPGTRLLVL.